The T cell receptor (beta chain) under discussion was sequenced for a study of blood T cell repertoires in COVID-19. Individuals aged about 18 to 90 years were recruited from 20 to 25 US areas. The repertoire was sequenced with immunoSEQ multiplex PCR; TCRdb's copy has only in-frame clones and lacks some. The sample has 350,000 to 450,000 clones, about 90% seen once. V dropped 5 bases and J dropped 2 bases, with 13 bases sitting between them. Germline-derived CDR1 and CDR2 are SGHRS and YFSETQ. CDR3 length equals 14 residues. The clonotype originates from a man aged 35-49 years in a cohort exposed to, infected with or recovered from COVID-19 (not recorded which). Sequencing input: PBMCs or T cells enriched from blood (not recorded which). The chain links TRBV5-1 to TRBJ1-1; D ambiguous. DNA for the CDR3: TGCGCCAGCAGTTCCCTCAAGCAAAACACTGAAGCTTTCTTT. This gives the protein CASSSLKQNTEAFF.